This T cell receptor beta chain appears in the sequencing data of a study of blood T cell repertoires in COVID-19. Generated by immunoSEQ multiplex PCR, the TCRdb table keeps only in-frame clones and is missing some. The sample lists 95,000 to 100,000 clones, 84% occurring once. This CDR3 contains 15 residues. V was clipped by 2 bases and J by 0 bases, with 8 bases between them. The germline V gene has CDR1 KGHSH and CDR2 LQKENI. The chain joins TRBV18 to TRBJ2-1; D unclear. The sequence was collected from a human donor in a cohort sampled during active COVID-19. Sequencing was done on a sample of peripheral blood. In nucleotides, the CDR3 is TGTGCCAGCTCACCAATAGAGAGCTCCTACAATGAGCAGTTCTTC. It is translated as CASSPIESSYNEQFF.